Below, 29 T cell receptor beta chains from the same sample are listed, as sequenced in a study of blood T cell repertoires in COVID-19 (dated by TCRdb to the early 2020s). Receptors were amplified or captured by the immunoSEQ multiplex PCR assay. TCRdb mirrors the immuneACCESS table, restricted to in-frame sequences. Some clones are absent from its copies; in checked studies, under half trace to an unresolved V gene, and the reason for the others is unknown. Within this sample are about 220,000 clones, with 83% of them counted one time only. Clones ranked in the top ten supply roughly 4.8% of the sample. Sequencing was performed on PBMCs or T cells enriched from blood (not recorded which). The source is a woman in her 50s who had been exposed to COVID-19.

The rearrangement uses TRBV6-2 or TRBV6-3 and TRBJ1-1, with no clear D. The CDR3 is 15 amino acids. Trimming took off 0 bases at V and 6 bases at J, with 14 bases between the two ends. Germline V lookup: CDR1 MNHEY, CDR2 SVGEGT. The chain's CDR3 is CASSYSGWGVSEAFF. The CDR3 DNA sequence: TGTGCCAGCAGTTACTCGGGATGGGGAGTTTCTGAAGCTTTCTTT.

This clone was observed once. The V call is TRBV30, the J call TRBJ1-1; 7 bases line up with TRBD1. The CDR3 runs 13 residues. CDR1 and CDR2 from the germline V gene are GTSNPN and SVGIG (reference sequence). Losses at the gene ends were 8 bases for V and 3 bases for J; bases not matched to a gene: 9. The CDR3 coding sequence is TGTGCCGGTAGCGGGACAGTCTACACTGAAGCTTTCTTT. It yields the protein CAGSGTVYTEAFF.

The chain employs TRBV4-1 and TRBJ1-4, with 12 bases identical to TRBD1. Losses at the gene ends were 6 bases for V and 0 bases for J; bases not matched to a gene: 11. CDR3 size: 19 residues. Germline V gives CDR1 MGHRA, CDR2 YSYEKL. CDR3 sequence reads: CASRSPGTGGLSTNEKLFF. CDR3 sequence (DNA): TGCGCCAGCAGGTCCCCCGGGACAGGGGGCCTTTCAACTAATGAAAAACTGTTTTTT.

The CDR3 protein is CASSFPEAYGYTF. CDR3 in DNA: TGCGCCAGCAGCTTCCCCGAAGCCTATGGCTACACCTTC. J is TRBJ1-2 and V is TRBV5-1; D gene ambiguous. V was trimmed by 2 bases and J by 4 bases, leaving 9 bases between them. The V gene's germline CDR1 is SGHRS and CDR2 YFSETQ. The CDR3 length is 13 residues.

The chain is built from TRBV5-1 and TRBJ1-3; 7 bases agree with TRBD1. The germline V gene encodes CDR1 SGHRS and CDR2 YFSETQ. The CDR3 is 14 residues long. With V trimmed by 7 bases and J by 0 bases, 4 bases remained unmatched. The CDR3 spells CASRDSGSGNTIYF. The CDR3 region has the DNA TGCGCCAGCCGGGACAGCGGCTCTGGAAACACCATATATTTT.

The chain employs TRBV21-1 and TRBJ1-2. TRBV21-1 is classified as a pseudogene. The CDR3 sequence is 13 residues long. The CDR3 DNA follows: TGTGCCAGCAGACCACGGCTGCGGGGGGGCTACACCTTC. It encodes CASRPRLRGGYTF.

V and J are TRBV27 and TRBJ2-6, with D possibly TRBD1 on 6 matching bases. V was pared by 2 bases and J by 0 bases, with 8 bases between. The CDR3 length is 16 residues. The germline V gene has CDR1 MNHEY and CDR2 SMNVEV (reference sequence). In nucleotides, the CDR3 is TGTGCCAGCAGTTTAAGGGGGAGCTCTGGGGCCAACGTCCTGACTTTC. This encodes CASSLRGSSGANVLTF.

The chain combines TRBV28 with TRBJ2-7, with no clear D. This CDR3 contains 11 residues. The germline CDR1 and CDR2 sequences are MDHEN and SYDVKM. Trimming took off 7 bases at V and 6 bases at J, with 10 bases between the two ends. CDR3 loop: CASIMRGEQYF. The CDR3 DNA reads TGTGCCAGCATAATGAGAGGCGAGCAGTACTTC.

This chain uses TRBV18 with TRBJ2-5, with 8 bases matching TRBD1. Germline V gene sequence: CDR1 KGHSH, CDR2 LQKENI. V dropped 2 bases and J dropped 4; count of bases not matched to a gene: 3. The CDR3 runs 14 residues. The CDR3 DNA follows: TGTGCCAGCTCACCAAATACAGGGGGAGAGACCCAGTACTTC. This translates into CASSPNTGGETQYF.

The chain recombines TRBV28 with TRBJ1-5; D remains unclear. Looked up from germline, CDR1 is MDHEN and CDR2 is SYDVKM. V was shortened by 3 bases and J by 9 bases, with 12 bases between the two germline ends. This CDR3 has 13 residues. CDR3 DNA sequence: TGTGCCAGCAGTTTCTCAGGTCGTGGGCCCCAGCATTTT. Translating it yields CASSFSGRGPQHF.

The V gene is TRBV6-6, the J gene TRBJ2-7, with 9 nucleotides matching TRBD1. Germline trimming cut 6 bases from V and 6 bases from J; bases unmatched to any gene: 9. Germline V gene sequence: CDR1 MNHNY, CDR2 SVGAGI (reference sequence). This CDR3 is 14 amino acids long. The CDR3 loop is CASSPGQGLGEQYF. CDR3 DNA: TGTGCCAGCAGCCCGGGACAGGGTTTGGGCGAGCAGTACTTC.

In its sample, this clone was seen a few times. This chain uses TRBV7-9 with TRBJ2-3, with TRBD1 as a possible D gene (6 bases). Trimming cost V 5 bases and J 6 bases, with 12 bases left between them. The CDR3 covers 13 residues. The germline CDR1 and CDR2 sequences are SEHNR and FQNEAQ (reference sequence). CDR3 protein: CASSPRGPDTQYF. DNA for the CDR3: TGTGCCAGCAGCCCCAGGGGCCCCGATACGCAGTATTTT.

CDR3 sequence (DNA): TGTGCCAGCAGCCTCGGGACAGGGGCTACTGAAGCTTTCTTT. It yields the protein CASSLGTGATEAFF. The genes are TRBV6-2 or TRBV6-3 and TRBJ1-1; 10 bases line up with TRBD1. V was clipped by 6 bases and J by 5 bases; unmatched bases: 6. Germline CDR1 reads MNHEY; CDR2 reads SVGEGT. The CDR3 totals 14 residues.

The rearrangement uses TRBV29-1 and TRBJ1-1; D remains unclear. V was pared by 7 bases and J by 10 bases, with 7 bases between. CDR1 is SQVTM, CDR2 ANQGSEA, per germline. The CDR3 totals 8 residues. CDR3 coding DNA: TGCAGCGGAGAGGGAGCTTTCTTT. It is translated as CSGEGAFF.

This rearrangement joins TRBV7-2 to TRBJ2-5, with D maybe TRBD2 (6 bases). This CDR3 is 14 amino acids long. Looked up from germline, CDR1 is SGHTA and CDR2 is FQGNSA. Trimming shortened V by 2 bases and J by 6 bases, and 13 bases separated the two germline ends. CDR3 in DNA: TGTGCCAGCAGCTTAAAATTGGGGGGTCAGACCCAGTACTTC. Residues: CASSLKLGGQTQYF.

Only one count was recorded for this clone. The chain employs TRBV5-1 and TRBJ2-5; D remains ambiguous. V was cut by 4 bases and J by 4 bases, with 14 bases left in between. This CDR3 is 14 amino acids long. From germline, CDR1 is SGHRS and CDR2 YFSETQ. The CDR3 DNA is TGCGCCAGCAGCCTCAGTCAGTGGAGAGAGACCCAGTACTTC. Translating gives CASSLSQWRETQYF.

The V gene is TRBV7-9, the J gene TRBJ1-5, with D unresolved. Germline CDR1 is SEHNR and CDR2 is FQNEAQ (reference sequence). Deletions cut 1 base from V and 2 bases from J, with 12 bases between. The CDR3 loop spans 16 amino acids. CDR3 amino acids: CASSLVGFSGNQPQHF. CDR3 DNA sequence: TGTGCCAGCAGCTTAGTCGGGTTTTCAGGCAATCAGCCCCAGCATTTT.

DNA of the CDR3: TGTGCCAGCAGCCGGTTGGCCGGGGGAATCTATGGCTACACCTTC. Translation gives CASSRLAGGIYGYTF. The genes are TRBV5-8 and TRBJ1-2; possibly TRBD1 for D (5 bases). This CDR3 region has 15 residues. Trimming stripped 4 bases from V and 4 bases from J, with 17 bases between. Germline CDR1 SGHTS, CDR2 YDEGEE.

This clone was seen a few times. The V gene is TRBV9, the J gene TRBJ1-1, with 9 bases identical to TRBD1. The V segment lost 4 bases and the J segment 3 bases; nucleotides outside the gene matches: 1. The CDR3 consists of 13 residues. Germline CDR1 SGDLS, CDR2 YYNGEE. CDR3 sequence: CASSWDRDTEAFF. The CDR3 DNA follows: TGTGCCAGCAGCTGGGACAGGGACACTGAAGCTTTCTTT. Supplemented by reference TRBV9 and TRBJ1-1, the full variable domain reads DSGVTQTPKHLITATGQRVTLRCSPRSGDLSVYWYQQSLDQGLQFLIQYYNGEERAKGNILERFSAQQFPDLHSELNLSSLELGDSALYFCASSWDRDTEAFFGQGTRLTVV.

In this sample, this clone turned up a few times. The V and J genes are TRBV5-1 and TRBJ1-1; tentative D call: TRBD1 (6 bases). CDR3 length: 15 residues. V was clipped by 0 bases and J by 1 base, with 10 bases between them. From germline, CDR1 is SGHRS and CDR2 YFSETQ. Here the CDR3 reads CASSLVGTQNTEAFF. The CDR3 DNA reads as TGCGCCAGCAGCTTGGTGGGGACACAGAACACTGAAGCTTTCTTT.

The chain joins TRBV7-8 to TRBJ1-4; 10 nucleotides align to TRBD1. The CDR3 length is 15 residues. The trim removed 3 bases at V and 8 bases at J, leaving 6 bases unmatched. The V gene's germline CDR1 is SGHVS and CDR2 FQNEAQ. The CDR3 nucleotides are TGTGCCAGCAGCTTGGGGGACAGGGGCGACGAAAAACTGTTTTTT. Protein product: CASSLGDRGDEKLFF.

The rearrangement uses TRBV18 and TRBJ1-2, with 7 bases matching TRBD1. CDR1 and CDR2 from the germline V gene are KGHSH and LQKENI. The V segment lost 4 bases and the J segment 8 bases; nucleotides outside the gene matches: 10. This CDR3 has 14 amino acids. The CDR3 region is CASSLSTGDEGYTF. Written as DNA, the CDR3 is TGTGCCAGCTCACTTTCCACAGGGGATGAAGGCTACACCTTC.

This clone came up a few times. V gene TRBV19 combines with J gene TRBJ1-1, with TRBD1 identical over 11 bases. Trimming cost V 6 bases and J 1 base; bases outside gene matches: 4. CDR1 is LNHDA, CDR2 SQIVND, per germline (reference sequence). This CDR3 is built from 15 residues. CDR3: CASSLGQGANTEAFF. The CDR3 nucleotides read TGTGCCAGTAGCCTTGGACAGGGGGCGAACACTGAAGCTTTCTTT.

The chain is built from TRBV5-6 and TRBJ2-7; D is unclear. CDR3 length equals 12 residues. Trimming removed 2 bases at V and 7 bases at J, with 10 bases between. Germline V gives CDR1 SGHDT, CDR2 YYEEEE. CDR3 DNA sequence: TGTGCCAGCAGCTTCGCTAGAGCGGAGCAGTACTTC. Amino acids: CASSFARAEQYF.

The chain employs TRBV28 and TRBJ2-3; D possibly corresponds to TRBD1 (5 bases). V was cut by 9 bases and J by 4 bases, with 17 bases left in between. The length of the CDR3 is 14 residues. CDR1 is MDHEN, CDR2 SYDVKM, per germline. The CDR3 spells CASFAGLNADTQYF. In DNA form, the CDR3 reads TGTGCCAGTTTTGCAGGGTTAAATGCAGATACGCAGTATTTT.

The chain employs TRBV7-8 and TRBJ1-3; D is ambiguous. The germline CDR1 and CDR2 sequences are SGHVS and FQNEAQ. There are 14 residues in the CDR3. V lost 5 bases, J lost 2 bases, and 10 bases lay in between. Here the CDR3 DNA reads TGTGCCAGCAGCGCCCGAGAAGCTGGAAACACCATATATTTT. Protein: CASSAREAGNTIYF.

This clone appeared a single time. The CDR3 DNA reads as TGCGCCAGCCACGAGGGGGGAACAGGGGGCGATGAAAAACTGTTTTTT. Translated: CASHEGGTGGDEKLFF. The chain joins TRBV5-1 to TRBJ1-4, with TRBD1 identical over 9 bases. The CDR3 spans 16 residues. Germline values: CDR1 SGHRS, CDR2 YFSETQ. V lost 7 bases and J lost 6; bases outside the gene matches: 13.

The gene calls are TRBV19 and TRBJ2-1; 8 nucleotides agree with TRBD2. Germline lookup yields CDR1 LNHDA and CDR2 SQIVND (reference sequence). V lost 5 bases and J lost 9; bases outside the gene matches: 9. The length of the CDR3 is 14 residues. For the CDR3, the DNA is TGTGCCAGTAGTCTATCCAGCGGGGGAGGTGAGCAGTTCTTC. Amino acid sequence: CASSLSSGGGEQFF.

The CDR3 coding sequence is TGCGCCAGCAGCCAAGTCGGGGAGAACACTGAAGCTTTCTTT. Translation: CASSQVGENTEAFF. The chain couples TRBV4-1 to TRBJ1-1, with no clear D. The CDR3 is 14 amino acids. Trimming left V 1 base short and J 1 base short, with 7 bases between. Germline values: CDR1 MGHRA, CDR2 YSYEKL.